These 3 T cell receptor beta chains share one sample of origin, sequenced in a study of control samples from healthy donors and cancer patients. This table comes from immunoSEQ multiplex PCR, and its TCRdb copy is limited to in-frame clones, with some not included. The sample has about 250,000 clones, approximately 80% seen once; the top ten hold about 14%. The sequenced sample consisted of PBMCs. The receptor source for this set is a woman aged 60-75 years with lung cancer.

The table lists this clone with a count of one. The genes are TRBV11-1 and TRBJ1-1, with unresolved D. Germline loops: CDR1 SGHAT, CDR2 FQDESV (reference sequence). The CDR3 is 13 residues long. Trimming cost V 5 bases and J 1 base, with 8 bases left between them. For the CDR3, the DNA is TGTGCCAGCAGCCTCCCTGGGAACACTGAAGCTTTCTTT. This gives the protein CASSLPGNTEAFF.

The chain couples TRBV27 to TRBJ2-7, with D maybe TRBD1 (6 bases). V shed 5 bases and J shed 4 bases, with 12 bases lying between them. From germline, CDR1 is MNHEY and CDR2 SMNVEV (reference sequence). The CDR3 sequence is 13 residues long. The CDR3 reads CASSNRVGYEQYF. CDR3 sequence (DNA): TGTGCCAGCAGTAACAGGGTTGGGTACGAGCAGTACTTC.

The chain carries TRBV20-1 and TRBJ1-6; D call uncertain. CDR1 is DFQATT and CDR2 is SNEGSKA in the germline V gene (reference sequence). The CDR3 consists of 11 residues. Trimming cost V 4 bases and J 8 bases, with 6 bases left between them. Here the CDR3 DNA reads TGCAGTGCTATGGCGGATTCACCCCTCCACTTT. Amino acid sequence: CSAMADSPLHF.